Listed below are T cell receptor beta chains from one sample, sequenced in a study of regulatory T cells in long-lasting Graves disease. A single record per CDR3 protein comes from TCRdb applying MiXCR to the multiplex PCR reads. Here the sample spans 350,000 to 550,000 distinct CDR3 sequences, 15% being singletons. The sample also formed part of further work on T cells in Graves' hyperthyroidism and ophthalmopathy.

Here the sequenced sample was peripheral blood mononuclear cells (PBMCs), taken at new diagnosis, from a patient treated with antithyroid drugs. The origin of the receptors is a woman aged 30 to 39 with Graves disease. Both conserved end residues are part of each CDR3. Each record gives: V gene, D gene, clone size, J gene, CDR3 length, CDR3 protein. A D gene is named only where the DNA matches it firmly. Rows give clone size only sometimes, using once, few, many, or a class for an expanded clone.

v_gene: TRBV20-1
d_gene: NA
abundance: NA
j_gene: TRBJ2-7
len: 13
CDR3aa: CSPSARAIYEQYF

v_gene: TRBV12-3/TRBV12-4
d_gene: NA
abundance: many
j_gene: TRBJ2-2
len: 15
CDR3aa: CASSKIQSYTGELFF

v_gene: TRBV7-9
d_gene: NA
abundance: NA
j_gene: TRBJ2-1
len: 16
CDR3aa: CASSFDEGESENEQFF

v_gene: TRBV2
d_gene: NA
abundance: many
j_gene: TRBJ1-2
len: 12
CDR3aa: CANPRQSYGYTF

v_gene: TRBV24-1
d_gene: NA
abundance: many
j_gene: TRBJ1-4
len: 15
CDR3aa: CATSGSTGGEEKLFF

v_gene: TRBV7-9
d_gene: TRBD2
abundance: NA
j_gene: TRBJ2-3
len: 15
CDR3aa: CASILLAGAGDTQYF

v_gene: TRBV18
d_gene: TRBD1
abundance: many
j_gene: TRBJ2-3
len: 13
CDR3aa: CASSPRTGDTQYF

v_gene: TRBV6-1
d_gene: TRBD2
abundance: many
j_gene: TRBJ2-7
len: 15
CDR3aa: CASLVLAGVPGEQYF

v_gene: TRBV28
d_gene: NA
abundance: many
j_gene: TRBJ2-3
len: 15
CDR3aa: CASSLPSTYTDTQYF

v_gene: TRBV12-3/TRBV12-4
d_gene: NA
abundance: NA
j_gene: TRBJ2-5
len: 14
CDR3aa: CASSRLGGQETQYF

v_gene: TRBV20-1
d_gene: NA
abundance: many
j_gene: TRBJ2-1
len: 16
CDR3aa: CSARGTVGGSYNEQFF

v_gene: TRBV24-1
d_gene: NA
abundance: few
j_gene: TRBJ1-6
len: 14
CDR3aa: CATSDASQGSPPHF

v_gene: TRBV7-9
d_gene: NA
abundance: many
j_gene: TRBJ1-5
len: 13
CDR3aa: CASSSQSNQPQHF

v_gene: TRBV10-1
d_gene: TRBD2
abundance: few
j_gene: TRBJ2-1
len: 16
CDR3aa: CASSVLAGGYMNEQFF

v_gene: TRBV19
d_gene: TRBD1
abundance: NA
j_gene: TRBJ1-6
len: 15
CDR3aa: CASSRTGPNNSPLHF

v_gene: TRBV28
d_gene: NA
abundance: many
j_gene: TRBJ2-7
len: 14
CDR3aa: CASTLYPSSYEQYF

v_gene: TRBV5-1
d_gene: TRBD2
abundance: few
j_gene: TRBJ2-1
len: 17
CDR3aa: CASSSGKTSGSSYEQFF

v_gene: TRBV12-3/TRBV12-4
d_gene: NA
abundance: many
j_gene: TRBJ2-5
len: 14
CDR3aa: CASSLSSDQETQYF

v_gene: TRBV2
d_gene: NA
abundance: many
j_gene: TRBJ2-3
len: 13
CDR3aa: CASPYPGTDTQYF

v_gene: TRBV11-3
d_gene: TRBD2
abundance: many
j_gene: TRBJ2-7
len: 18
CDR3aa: CASSLSSGETSENYEQYF

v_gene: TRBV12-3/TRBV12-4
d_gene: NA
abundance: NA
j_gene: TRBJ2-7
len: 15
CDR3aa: CASSLGLHPPYEQYF

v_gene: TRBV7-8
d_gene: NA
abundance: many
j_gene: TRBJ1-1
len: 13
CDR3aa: CASSLGTQAEAFF

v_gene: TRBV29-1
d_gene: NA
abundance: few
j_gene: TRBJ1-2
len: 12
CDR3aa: CIMEDSNYGYTF

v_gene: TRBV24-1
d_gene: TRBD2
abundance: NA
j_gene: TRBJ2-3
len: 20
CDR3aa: CATSDSPRVTSGREPDTQYF

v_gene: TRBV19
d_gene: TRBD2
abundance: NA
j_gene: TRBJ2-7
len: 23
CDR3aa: CASSVPGTDRLAGVLRRPYEQYF

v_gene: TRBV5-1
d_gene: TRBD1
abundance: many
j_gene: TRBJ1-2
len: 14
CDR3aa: CASSLTGGAGGYTF

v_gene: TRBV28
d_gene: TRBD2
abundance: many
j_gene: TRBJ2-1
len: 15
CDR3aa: CASSFRTSGSNEQFF

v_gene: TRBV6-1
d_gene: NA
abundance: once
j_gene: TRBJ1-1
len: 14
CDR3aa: CASSDEHKGSEAFF

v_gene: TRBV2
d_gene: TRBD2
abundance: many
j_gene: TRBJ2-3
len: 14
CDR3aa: CATIAGGRTDTQYF

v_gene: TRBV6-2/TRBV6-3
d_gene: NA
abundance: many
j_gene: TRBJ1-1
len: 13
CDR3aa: CASSLTGPSEAFF

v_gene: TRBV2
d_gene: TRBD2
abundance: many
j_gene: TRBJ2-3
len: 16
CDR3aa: CASSPTSGRSTDTQYF

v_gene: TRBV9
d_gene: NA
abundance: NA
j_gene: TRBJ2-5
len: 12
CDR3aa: CASSTLEETQYF

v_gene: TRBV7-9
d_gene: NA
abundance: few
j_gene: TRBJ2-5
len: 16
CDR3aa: CASARGRGAVQETQYF

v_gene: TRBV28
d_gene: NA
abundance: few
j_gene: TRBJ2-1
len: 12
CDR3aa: CASSSGRLEQFF

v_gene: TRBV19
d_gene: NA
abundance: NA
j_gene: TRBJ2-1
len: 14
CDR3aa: CASSISQAIGEQFF

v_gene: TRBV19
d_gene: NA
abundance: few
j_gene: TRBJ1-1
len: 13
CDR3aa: CASSSWGTTEAFF

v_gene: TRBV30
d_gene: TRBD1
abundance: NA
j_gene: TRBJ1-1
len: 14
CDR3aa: CAWSTGGHNTEAFF

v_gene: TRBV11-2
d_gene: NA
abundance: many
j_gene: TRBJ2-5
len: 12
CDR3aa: CASSFVSETQYF

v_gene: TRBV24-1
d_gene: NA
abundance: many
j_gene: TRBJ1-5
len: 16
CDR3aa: CATSEGNFGENQPQHF

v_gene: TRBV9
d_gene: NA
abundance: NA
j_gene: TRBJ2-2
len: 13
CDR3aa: CASSYLSDGELFF

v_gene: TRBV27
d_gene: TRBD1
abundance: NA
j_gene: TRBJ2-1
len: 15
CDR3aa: CASSFRTGRGNEQFF

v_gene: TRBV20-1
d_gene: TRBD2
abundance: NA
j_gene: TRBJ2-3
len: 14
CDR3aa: CRVRLAGDLDTQYF

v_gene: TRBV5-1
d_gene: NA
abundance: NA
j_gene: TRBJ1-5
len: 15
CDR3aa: CASSLDGDGNQPQHF

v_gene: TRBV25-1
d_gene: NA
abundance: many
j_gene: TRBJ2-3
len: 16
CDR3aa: CASSGSTRGVGDTQYF

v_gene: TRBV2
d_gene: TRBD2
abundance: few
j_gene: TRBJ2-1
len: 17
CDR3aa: CASNSFPGLAQGGEQFF

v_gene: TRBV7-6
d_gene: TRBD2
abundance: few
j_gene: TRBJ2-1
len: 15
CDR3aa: CASSRRLAGGNEQFF

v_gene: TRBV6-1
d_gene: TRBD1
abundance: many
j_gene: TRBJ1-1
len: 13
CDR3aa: CASTAGGVTEAFF

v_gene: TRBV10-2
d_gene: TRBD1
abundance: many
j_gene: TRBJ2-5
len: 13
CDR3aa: CATSDRGTETQYF

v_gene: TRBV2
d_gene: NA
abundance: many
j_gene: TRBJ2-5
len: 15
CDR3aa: CASSEWAGSQETQYF

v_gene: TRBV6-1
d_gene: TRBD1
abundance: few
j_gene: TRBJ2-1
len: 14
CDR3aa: CASETGVSYNEQFF

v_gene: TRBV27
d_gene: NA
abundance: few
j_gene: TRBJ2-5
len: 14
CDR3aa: CASGLQGTQETQYF

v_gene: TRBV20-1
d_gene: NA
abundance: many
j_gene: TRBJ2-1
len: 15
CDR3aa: CSAHTSSGANNEQFF

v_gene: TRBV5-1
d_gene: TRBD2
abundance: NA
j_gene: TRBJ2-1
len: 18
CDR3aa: CASSLLRLAGTFGNEQFF

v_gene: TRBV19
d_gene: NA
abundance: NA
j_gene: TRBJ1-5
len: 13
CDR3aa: CASSISGGQPQHF

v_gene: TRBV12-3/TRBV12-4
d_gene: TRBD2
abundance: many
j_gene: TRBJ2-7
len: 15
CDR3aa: CASATAGGANYEQYF

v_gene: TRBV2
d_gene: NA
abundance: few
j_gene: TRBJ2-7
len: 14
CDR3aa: CASKPSVSSYEQYF

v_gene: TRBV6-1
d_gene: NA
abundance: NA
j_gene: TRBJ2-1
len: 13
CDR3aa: CASASDRYNEQFF

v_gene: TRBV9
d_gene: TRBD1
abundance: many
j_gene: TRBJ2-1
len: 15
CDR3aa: CASSERQGSGNEQFF

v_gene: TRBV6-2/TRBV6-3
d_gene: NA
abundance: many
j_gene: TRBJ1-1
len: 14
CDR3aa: CASSYSQATPEAFF